The 14 T cell receptor beta chains below come from one sample, sequenced in a study of blood T cell repertoires in COVID-19 (dated by TCRdb to 2020 to 2021). The library relied on the immunoSEQ multiplex PCR assay. In its TCRdb copy, this immuneACCESS table keeps in-frame sequences only and misses some clones. Where compared with another copy, unresolved V genes explain less than half of these, and the others have no known cause. In all, the sample holds around 130,000 clones, and roughly four fifths of those were seen once. The top ten clonotypes cover 12% of the sample. The sample was peripheral blood. The receptors originated from a human donor in a cohort sampled during active COVID-19.

In this sample, this clone turned up a few times. The V gene is TRBV4-1, the J gene TRBJ2-3; tentative D call: TRBD2 (7 bases). CDR3 length equals 16 residues. V was trimmed by 5 bases and J by 1 base, leaving 16 bases between them. The V gene's germline CDR1 is MGHRA and CDR2 YSYEKL. The DNA of the CDR3 is TGCGCCAGCAGCAAACAGGGAGGGGGGGGCACAGATACGCAGTATTTT. Translating gives CASSKQGGGGTDTQYF.

The J gene is TRBJ1-1, the V gene TRBV5-1; D is unresolved. Germline assignment: CDR1 SGHRS and CDR2 YFSETQ. Trimming removed 0 bases from V and 3 bases from J, with 15 bases in between. CDR3 size: 16 residues. CDR3 sequence reads: CASSLAGGNGDTEAFF. For the CDR3, the DNA is TGCGCCAGCAGCTTGGCAGGCGGGAATGGGGACACTGAAGCTTTCTTT.

This clone was detected only a few times. The rearrangement joins TRBV2 to TRBJ1-5; no clear D gene. The germline V gene has CDR1 SNHLY and CDR2 FYNNEI. Trimming pared 2 bases from V and 4 bases from J, leaving 6 bases between. The CDR3 extends over 13 amino acids. CDR3 DNA: TGTGCCAGCAGTGAAATGGAGAATCAGCCCCAGCATTTT. It translates to CASSEMENQPQHF.

The V and J genes are TRBV10-3 and TRBJ1-1, with 8 bases fitting TRBD1. Germline CDR1 is ENHRY and CDR2 is SYGVKD. The junction had 13 bases not matched to a gene; V was cut back by 4 bases and J by 0 bases. The CDR3 sequence is 18 residues long. The CDR3 is CAISGGTGGPNLNTEAFF. The CDR3 nucleotides are TGTGCCATCAGTGGGGGGACAGGCGGGCCCAACCTGAACACTGAAGCTTTCTTT.

The rearrangement uses TRBV2 and TRBJ2-5, with 12 bases lining up with TRBD2. The germline CDR1 and CDR2 sequences are SNHLY and FYNNEI. The junction had 12 bases not matched to a gene; V was cut back by 6 bases and J by 7 bases. The CDR3 is 16 residues long. The CDR3 loop is CASSGTPSGGAGTQYF. In nucleotides, the CDR3 is TGTGCCAGCAGCGGGACCCCTAGCGGGGGGGCAGGGACCCAGTACTTC.

CDR3 residues: CASSLNPTVSTNEKLFF. The CDR3 DNA is TGCGCCAGCAGCTTGAACCCGACAGTCTCAACTAATGAAAAACTGTTTTTT. The rearrangement links TRBV5-1 to TRBJ1-4, with D possibly matching TRBD1 (5 bases). CDR1 and CDR2 (germline): SGHRS, YFSETQ. CDR3 length equals 17 residues. The ends were cut back, 1 base at V and 0 bases at J, with 13 bases in the middle.

The chain joins TRBV6-5 to TRBJ1-2; 8 bases are shared with TRBD1. Germline V gives CDR1 MNHEY, CDR2 SVGAGI. CDR3 length equals 12 residues. V shed 9 bases and J 4 bases; nucleotides not matched to a gene: 4. The CDR3 bases are TGTGCCAGTGGACAGGGCTTCTATGGCTACACCTTC. Its translation is CASGQGFYGYTF.

The chain is built from TRBV3-1 (or the pseudogene TRBV3-2) and TRBJ1-1; 7 bases agree with TRBD1. Germline lookup yields CDR1 LGHDT and CDR2 YNNKEL (reference sequence). The V segment lost 6 bases and the J segment 3 bases; nucleotides outside the gene matches: 10. The CDR3 consists of 15 residues. The CDR3 DNA reads as TGTGCCAGCAGACTCAACCAGGGGGTGTACACTGAAGCTTTCTTT. Translating gives CASRLNQGVYTEAFF.

The CDR3 DNA reads TGTGCCAGCAGTCCGACTACTGTCTACGAGCAGTACTTC. Translated, it gives CASSPTTVYEQYF. V is TRBV12-3 or TRBV12-4 and J is TRBJ2-7, with D perhaps TRBD2 (5 bases). This CDR3 has 13 residues. Trimming left V 5 bases short and J 3 bases short, with 11 bases between.

The chain links TRBV5-6 to TRBJ2-5; 8 nucleotides line up with TRBD1. Trimming took 4 bases from V and 13 from J; bases not matched to a gene: 9. The CDR3 has 12 amino acids. Germline lookup yields CDR1 SGHDT and CDR2 YYEEEE. The CDR3 nucleotides are TGTGCCAGCAGCCTCTATACAGGGGGAAGGTACTTC. Translated: CASSLYTGGRYF.

This chain joins TRBV23-1 and TRBJ2-5, with 7 positions matching TRBD1. TRBV23-1 is annotated as an ORF whose role is uncertain. V lost 4 bases, J lost 5 bases, and 13 bases stayed unmatched. There are 16 residues in the CDR3. CDR3 protein: CASSRRDSAIEETQYF. CDR3 nucleotide sequence: TGCGCCAGCAGTCGAAGGGACAGCGCAATTGAGGAGACCCAGTACTTC.

The CDR3: CSALSGNTIYF. The CDR3 nucleotides are TGCAGTGCTCTGTCTGGAAACACCATATATTTT. The chain is built from TRBV20-1 and TRBJ1-3; D gene unclear. The CDR3 runs 11 residues. Germline V gene data show CDR1 as DFQATT and CDR2 as SNEGSKA (reference sequence). The ends were cut back, 5 bases at V and 1 base at J, with 3 bases in the middle.

The chain uses TRBV15 and TRBJ1-5; D is possibly TRBD1 (5 bases). CDR3 length: 14 amino acids. V was pared by 1 base and J by 7 bases, with 11 bases between. The germline gives CDR1 LNHNV, CDR2 YYDKDF (reference sequence). The CDR3 DNA reads as TGTGCCACCAGCAGAGTTGGGGCCTGGCAGCCCCAGCATTTT. Translated: CATSRVGAWQPQHF.

V gene TRBV4-2 combines with J gene TRBJ2-1; 7 nucleotides agree with TRBD2. From germline, CDR1 is LGHNA and CDR2 YNFKEQ. The CDR3 is 16 residues long. V was pared by 3 bases and J by 8 bases, with 13 bases of the junction left unmatched. The CDR3 sequence is CASSQPSGAHPYEQFF. CDR3 nucleotides: TGTGCCAGCAGCCAGCCAAGCGGGGCCCATCCCTATGAGCAGTTCTTC.